The T cell receptor (beta chain) under discussion was sequenced for a study of T cell responses to AZD1222 COVID-19 vaccine. The germline V gene has CDR1 MNHEY and CDR2 SVGEGT. V lost 6 bases and J lost 8, with 19 bases in between. This CDR3 region has 14 residues. Libraries were prepared by immunoSEQ multiplex PCR; TCRdb keeps only in-frame clonotypes and omits some of them. This sample has around 97,000 clones, with about 90% found just once. The input for sequencing was peripheral blood, taken on day 0 of AZD1222 vaccination. This TCR was recovered from an adult in good health. J is TRBJ1-2 and V is TRBV6-2 or TRBV6-3; D gene uncertain. In DNA form, the CDR3 reads TGTGCCAGCAGCCTCACAGCAAAATCGGGAGGCTACACCTTC. Its protein product is CASSLTAKSGGYTF.